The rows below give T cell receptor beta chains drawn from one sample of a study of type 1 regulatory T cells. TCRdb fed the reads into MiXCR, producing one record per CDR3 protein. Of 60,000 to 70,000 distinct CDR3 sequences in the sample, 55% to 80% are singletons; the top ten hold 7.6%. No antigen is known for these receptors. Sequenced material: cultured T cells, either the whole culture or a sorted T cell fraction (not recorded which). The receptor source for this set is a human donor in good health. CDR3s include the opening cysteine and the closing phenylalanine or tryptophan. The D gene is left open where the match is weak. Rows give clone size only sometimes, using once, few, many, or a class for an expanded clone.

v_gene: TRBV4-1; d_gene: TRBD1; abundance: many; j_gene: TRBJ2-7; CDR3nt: TGCGCCAGCAGCCTCCCTCGGACAGGGGAATCCTACGAGCAGTACTTC; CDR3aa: CASSLPRTGESYEQYF
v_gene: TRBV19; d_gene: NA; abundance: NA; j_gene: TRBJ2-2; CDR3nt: TGTGCCAGTAGTATAGACGTTTCAGGGACCGGGGAGCTGTTTTTT; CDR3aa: CASSIDVSGTGELFF
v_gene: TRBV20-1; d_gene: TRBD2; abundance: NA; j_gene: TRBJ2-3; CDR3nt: TGCAGTGCAGCGGAGCGGGAGCGGGACACAGATACGCAGTATTTT; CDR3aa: CSAAERERDTDTQYF
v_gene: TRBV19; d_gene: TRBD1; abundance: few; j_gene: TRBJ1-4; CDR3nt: TGTGCCAGTAGCCGACCGGGACAGCTTACAACTAATGAAAAACTGTTTTTT; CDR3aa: CASSRPGQLTTNEKLFF
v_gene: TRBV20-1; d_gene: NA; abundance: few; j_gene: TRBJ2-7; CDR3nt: TGCAGTGCTATTCGACAACCGGCCCGCGACGAGCAGTACTTC; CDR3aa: CSAIRQPARDEQYF
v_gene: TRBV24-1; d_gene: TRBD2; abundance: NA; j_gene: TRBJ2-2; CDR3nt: TGTGCCACCGAAGGGACTAGCGGGAGGAAGAACACCGGGGAGCTGTTTTTT; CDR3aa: CATEGTSGRKNTGELFF
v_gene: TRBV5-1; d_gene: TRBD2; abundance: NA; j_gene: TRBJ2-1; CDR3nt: TGCGCCAGCACCTCCGGACTAGCGGGAGGATGGGTAATAAGCAATGAGCAGTTCTTC; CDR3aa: CASTSGLAGGWVISNEQFF
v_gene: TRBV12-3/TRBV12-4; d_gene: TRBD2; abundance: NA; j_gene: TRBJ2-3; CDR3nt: TGTGCCAGCAGTTTTGGGTGGCGAGCGGGAGGCACAGATACGCAGTATTTT; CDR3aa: CASSFGWRAGGTDTQYF
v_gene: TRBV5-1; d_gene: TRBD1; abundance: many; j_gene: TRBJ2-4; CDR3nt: TGCGCCAGCAGCCCCCTAAGCCCAGGGGGAGCCAAAAACATTCAGTACTTC; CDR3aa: CASSPLSPGGAKNIQYF
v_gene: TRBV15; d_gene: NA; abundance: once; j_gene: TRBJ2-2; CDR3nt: TGTGCCACCGGGAAGGGACGGGGGTCGAACACCGGGGAGCTGTTTTTT; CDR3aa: CATGKGRGSNTGELFF
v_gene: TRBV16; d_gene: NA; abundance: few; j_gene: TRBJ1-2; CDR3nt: TGTGCCAGCAGCCGGGACTATGGCTACACCTTC; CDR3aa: CASSRDYGYTF
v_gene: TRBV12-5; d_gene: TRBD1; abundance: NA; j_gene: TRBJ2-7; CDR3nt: TGTGCTAGTGGTTCTGGGACAGGGTCCTACGAGCAGTACTTC; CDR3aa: CASGSGTGSYEQYF
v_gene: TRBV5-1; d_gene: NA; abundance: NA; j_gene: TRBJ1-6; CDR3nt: TGCGCCAGCAGCTTGGACCGAGTCTCCTCACCCCTCCACTTT; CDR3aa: CASSLDRVSSPLHF
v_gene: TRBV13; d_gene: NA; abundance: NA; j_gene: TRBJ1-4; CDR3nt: TGTGCCAGCAGCTTAGGCCTGGGACGGCGGCGTGGGACTAACGAAAAACTGTTTTTT; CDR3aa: CASSLGLGRRRGTNEKLFF
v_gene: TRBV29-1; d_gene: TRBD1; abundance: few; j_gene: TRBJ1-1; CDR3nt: TGCAGCGTTGAGAGGGGGCGAACTGAAGCTTTCTTT; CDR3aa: CSVERGRTEAFF